Listed below are T cell receptor beta chains from one sample, sequenced in a study of tumor-infiltrating lymphocytes in primary liver carcinoma. TCRdb re-analysed the multiplex PCR reads in MiXCR, keeping a single row per CDR3 protein. The sample lists some 43,000 distinct CDR3 sequences, about two thirds seen once, with approximately 31% in the top ten. Specimen: liver tumor tissue from sampling region 5. These receptors were obtained from a middle-aged man with primary liver carcinoma and hepatitis B virus infection. Both conserved end residues are part of each CDR3. The D gene is left open where the match is weak. Clone size is not always given. Where it is, it says once, few, many or a class for expanded clones.

.	TRBJ2-5	TRBV11-1	.	TGTGCCAGCAGCCCGCCCCCGGGGGTCAGGAGGGACCTCCAAGAGACCCAGTACTTC	CASSPPPGVRRDLQETQYF
many	TRBJ2-7	TRBV10-3	TRBD1	TGTGCCATTAGACAGGGCCAGAGCTCCTACGAGCAGTACTTC	CAIRQGQSSYEQYF
once	TRBJ2-5	TRBV11-2	.	TGTGCCAGCAGCCTCCAAGCCTCAGGGCGGGAGACCCAGTACTTC	CASSLQASGRETQYF
.	TRBJ2-7	TRBV4-1	TRBD2	TGCGCCAGCAGACAAGAGTTAGCGGGGTCCTACGAGCAGCACTTC	CASRQELAGSYEQHF
.	TRBJ1-2	TRBV6-1	.	TGTGCCAGCGGTATGAAGCAAGCTATCTATGGCTACACCTTC	CASGMKQAIYGYTF
many	TRBJ2-5	TRBV12-3/TRBV12-4	TRBD2	TGTGCCAGCAGCTCAGCAGGGAGGGGTCAAGAGACCCAGTACTTC	CASSSAGRGQETQYF
many	TRBJ1-4	TRBV6-1	.	TGTGCCAGCAGTGAGACGGTTAATGAAAAACTGTTTTTT	CASSETVNEKLFF
.	TRBJ2-7	TRBV11-2	.	TGTGCCAGCAGCCCCTTGGGTAGCTTATACGAGCAGTACTTC	CASSPLGSLYEQYF
few	TRBJ2-2	TRBV14	.	TGTGCCAGCAGCCCTTTGAGCACCGGGGAGCTGTTTTTC	CASSPLSTGELFF
.	TRBJ2-3	TRBV10-3	.	TGTGCCATCATGGGAGAGGGCGGCCCAGATACGCAGTATTTT	CAIMGEGGPDTQYF
.	TRBJ2-7	TRBV4-1	TRBD2	TGCGCCAGCAACTCACCGGGACTAGCGGTCTACGAGCAGTACTTC	CASNSPGLAVYEQYF
.	TRBJ2-7	TRBV11-2	.	TGTGCCAGCAGCCCTCCCCGGACAGAGTACGTCTACGGGCAGTACTTC	CASSPPRTEYVYGQYF
.	TRBJ2-7	TRBV11-1	.	TGTGCCAGTAGCTTCGACGGACAATTCTCCAACGAGCAGTACTTC	CASSFDGQFSNEQYF
.	TRBJ2-1	TRBV20-1	.	TGCAGTGCTCTGACTAGTTTTAATTCGGCAGTCGGTGAGCAGTTCTTC	CSALTSFNSAVGEQFF
.	TRBJ2-7	TRBV28	.	TGTGCCAGCAGTATAGAGCCAGGGACCTACGAGCAGTACTTC	CASSIEPGTYEQYF
.	TRBJ2-7	TRBV29-1	.	TGCAGCGTTGAAGAACCCGACAGGCTAACCTACGAGCAGTACTTC	CSVEEPDRLTYEQYF
.	TRBJ1-3	TRBV11-2	.	TGTACCAGCAGCTTAGATCTAGGCTACTCTGGAAATACCATATATTTT	CTSSLDLGYSGNTIYF
.	TRBJ2-2	TRBV2	TRBD1	TGTGCCAGCGGCAGGGGGTCCGGGGAGCTGTTTTTT	CASGRGSGELFF
.	TRBJ2-3	TRBV6-1	.	TGTGCCGGCAGTGAACCAGCTAACGGGCCGTATAGCACAGATACCCAGTATTTT	CAGSEPANGPYSTDTQYF
few	TRBJ2-1	TRBV19	TRBD2	TGTGCCAGTAGTATACGGGAGGATGACAATGAGCAGTTCTTC	CASSIREDDNEQFF
.	TRBJ2-7	TRBV28	.	TGTTCTAGCAGTCCAGGACGGATCTTCCAAGGGTACTTC	CSSSPGRIFQGYF
many	TRBJ2-1	TRBV6-2/TRBV6-3	.	TGTGCCAGCAGTTCGCTTTCCTACCTCGGCAATGAGCAGTTCTTC	CASSSLSYLGNEQFF
many	TRBJ2-3	TRBV12-3/TRBV12-4	TRBD1	TGTGCCAGCAGCTTACAGGGGGCTTTAACAGGAGATACGCAGTATTTT	CASSLQGALTGDTQYF
once	TRBJ2-1	TRBV14	.	TGTGCCAGCAGCCAGCTTGGGAGTAGCAGAAATCAGCAGTTCTTC	CASSQLGSSRNQQFF
.	TRBJ2-7	TRBV13	TRBD1	TGTGCCAGCAGCTTAGCGGTGGGACAGGGGCGCTTCCAGCAGTACTTC	CASSLAVGQGRFQQYF
.	TRBJ2-1	TRBV30	.	TGTGCCTGGTGCCCGAGGGGTTGGGAGCAGTTATTC	CAWCPRGWEQLF
few	TRBJ2-7	TRBV4-1	TRBD1	TGTGCCAGCAGCCCACGAGGCGGACAGGGGGCCTGCGAGCAGTACTTC	CASSPRGGQGACEQYF
.	TRBJ2-7	TRBV2	.	TGTGCCAGCAATGGGGAATCCCACGAGCAGTACTTC	CASNGESHEQYF
many	TRBJ2-3	TRBV28	TRBD2	TGTGCCAGCAGTCCGATAAGGGGAGGGGGCACAGATACGCAGTATTTT	CASSPIRGGGTDTQYF
many	TRBJ2-1	TRBV4-1	TRBD1	TGCGCCAGCAGCCGCGGACAGGGGCCTCTCTACAATGAGCAGTTCTTC	CASSRGQGPLYNEQFF
many	TRBJ1-1	TRBV12-3/TRBV12-4	.	TGTGCCAGCAGTTTTGGGGCCACTGAAGCTTTCTTT	CASSFGATEAFF
.	TRBJ2-1	TRBV6-5	TRBD2	TGTGCCAGCCGGACGACTAGCGGGAGGATCGGTGAGCAGCTCTTC	CASRTTSGRIGEQLF
.	TRBJ2-5	TRBV5-1	.	TGCGCCAGCAGCCCCGAGGAAGTCCTCCCCCTAGAGACCCAGTACTTC	CASSPEEVLPLETQYF
.	TRBJ2-7	TRBV9	TRBD1	TGTGCCAGCAGCGCCGGGACAGGCTTGGACGAGCAGTACTTC	CASSAGTGLDEQYF
.	TRBJ2-5	TRBV20-1	.	TGCAGTGCTAGAGATGTGGGAGGTATTCTAGAGACCCAGTACTTC	CSARDVGGILETQYF
.	TRBJ2-1	TRBV13	TRBD2	TGTGCCAACAGCCATACTAGCGGCGGGCAGTTCTTT	CANSHTSGGQFF
.	TRBJ2-1	TRBV6-5	TRBD2	TGTACCAGCTCCCCGGGACTAGCGGACAATGAGCAGTTCTTC	CTSSPGLADNEQFF